The T cell receptor beta chain under discussion was sequenced for a study of blood T cell repertoires in COVID-19. Study background: From T cells, B-cell-depleted T cells, or PBMCs came the material, which was cDNA or gDNA.

The CDR3 sequence is 14 residues long. Germline trimming cut 5 bases from V and 0 bases from J; bases unmatched to any gene: 4. Germline V gene lookup returns CDR1 SGHTA and CDR2 FQGNSA. The method was immunoSEQ multiplex PCR; TCRdb's version includes in-frame clones alone and lacks a portion of them. The sample has around 67,000 clones, approximately 86% seen once; the top ten hold around 16%. This rearrangement joins TRBV7-2 to TRBJ2-7, with 7 bases aligning to TRBD1. The clonotype originates from a man of 80 years or more with active COVID-19. Sequenced sample: peripheral blood. As DNA, the CDR3 is TGTGCCAGCAGCCCGGGACAGAGCTCCTACGAGCAGTACTTC. It yields the protein CASSPGQSSYEQYF.